Below, one TCR beta chain is given with its context. What it recognizes is unknown. This specimen comes from a study of cytomegalovirus exposure and HLA in healthy donors. Looking at the study overall: The study placed approximately 80% of its 398 genotyped donors in the Caucasian-associated ancestry cluster.

The study ran its PCR with 60 Vbeta and 13 Jbeta primers. Sequencing was performed with immunoSEQ multiplex PCR; in TCRdb, only in-frame clones are kept and a portion is missing. The table includes about 90,000 clones, about 88% detected once. Overall study findings and caveats: Follow-up analysis seemed to connect common viral pathogens with several of the most significant clusters identified.

Germline CDR1 and CDR2: MGHDK and SYGVNS. The CDR3 is 12 residues long. The V end was cut by 2 bases, the J end by 6 bases, with 8 bases between. Though nominally healthy at sampling, donors likely had unrecorded immune exposures. The chain links TRBV25-1 to TRBJ2-7; unclear D gene. The sequencing input was PBMCs. This TCR was sampled from a man younger than 30 in good health and CMV-seronegative. Written as DNA, the CDR3 is TGTGCCAGCAGTGAAGGTACGGGCGAGCAGTACTTC. This sequence encodes CASSEGTGEQYF.